A single sample is the source of the 26 T cell receptor beta chains below, sequenced in a study of blood T cell repertoires in COVID-19. Sequencing was performed with immunoSEQ multiplex PCR; in TCRdb, only in-frame clones are kept and a portion is missing. The sample yields 400,000 to 450,000 clones, about 87% seen once. The sample taken for sequencing was peripheral blood. The receptors were sampled from a woman in her forties or fifties with COVID-19, enrolled during active disease.

V and J are TRBV6-5 and TRBJ1-1; 9 nucleotides agree with TRBD1. CDR1 is MNHEY and CDR2 is SVGAGI in the germline V gene. The CDR3 runs to 16 residues. V dropped 0 bases and J dropped 4; count of bases not matched to a gene: 6. The CDR3 DNA is TGTGCCAGCAGTTACTCGACAGGGGGAGGAGGCACTGAAGCTTTCTTT. Encoded protein: CASSYSTGGGGTEAFF.

This sequence joins TRBV7-9 and TRBJ2-7; D unclear. V dropped 4 bases and J dropped 0 bases, with 13 bases sitting between them. Germline-derived CDR1 and CDR2 are SEHNR and FQNEAQ (reference sequence). The CDR3 contains 15 residues. Here the CDR3 reads CASSSLGSPSYEQYF. CDR3 bases: TGTGCCAGCAGCTCCCTGGGCAGCCCCTCCTACGAGCAGTACTTC.

The chain joins TRBV29-1 to TRBJ1-2; no reliable D call. Looked up from germline, CDR1 is SQVTM and CDR2 is ANQGSEA. V was cut by 6 bases and J by 8 bases, with 16 bases left in between. CDR3 length equals 12 residues. The chain's CDR3 is CSVPNGLGGYTF. In DNA, the CDR3 is TGCAGCGTGCCAAACGGCCTAGGAGGCTACACCTTC.

This sequence joins TRBV6-1 and TRBJ2-7, with TRBD1 identical over 10 bases. V dropped 3 bases and J dropped 7; count of bases not matched to a gene: 9. CDR3 length: 15 amino acids. The germline V gene encodes CDR1 MNHNS and CDR2 SASEGT. CDR3 coding DNA: TGTGCCAGCAGTGATATTTCGACAGGGGGCTGGGAGCAGTACTTC. It encodes CASSDISTGGWEQYF.

CDR3 nucleotide sequence: TGTGCCAGCAGCCAGGGGGGACGTTCGGCAGATACGCAGTATTTT. It translates to CASSQGGRSADTQYF. The V call is TRBV11-2, the J call TRBJ2-3; TRBD1 is a possible D gene (7 bases). Between the trimmed V and J ends, which lost 5 bases and 4 bases, there was a span of 16 bases. CDR1 and CDR2 from the germline V gene are SGHAT and FQNNGV. The CDR3 loop spans 15 amino acids.

V and J are TRBV5-4 and TRBJ1-2, with D perhaps TRBD1 (6 bases). CDR1 and CDR2 from the germline V gene are SGHNT and YYREEE (reference sequence). The germline V and J ends were trimmed by 3 bases and 5 bases, with 20 bases remaining between them. This CDR3 region has 16 residues. The CDR3 DNA reads as TGTGCCAGCAGCTCGGGCGCGGGGGCGGAAGGGTATGGCTACACCTTC. Protein sequence: CASSSGAGAEGYGYTF.

V is TRBV19 and J is TRBJ1-1; perhaps TRBD1 as D (5 bases). Germline CDR1 and CDR2: LNHDA and SQIVND (reference sequence). V lost 7 bases, J lost 3 bases, and 21 bases lay in between. This CDR3 has 16 residues. CDR3 in amino acids: CASTVSGGGYYTEAFF. The CDR3 DNA reads as TGTGCCAGTACGGTCTCTGGGGGGGGTTATTACACTGAAGCTTTCTTT.

The rearrangement links TRBV28 to TRBJ2-7; TRBD2 is a possible D gene (6 bases). The germline V and J ends were trimmed by 5 bases and 2 bases, with 10 bases remaining between them. Germline V gene sequence: CDR1 MDHEN, CDR2 SYDVKM. The CDR3 length is 13 residues. The CDR3 sequence: CASSLSGPYEQYF. Written as DNA, the CDR3 is TGTGCCAGCAGTCTTAGCGGACCCTACGAGCAGTACTTC. The complete variable domain, with remaining parts taken from reference TRBV28 and TRBJ2-7, reads DVKVTQSSRYLVKRTGEKVFLECVQDMDHENMFWYRQDPGLGLRLIYFSYDVKMKEKGDIPEGYSVSREKKERFSLILESASTNQTSMYLCASSLSGPYEQYFGPGTRLTVT.

This chain joins TRBV7-2 and TRBJ2-3, with TRBD2 matching 7 bases. Trimming at V came to 2 bases and at J to 5 bases, leaving 7 bases not matched to a gene. The CDR3 length is 15 residues. In germline, CDR1 is SGHTA, CDR2 FQGNSA. The CDR3 DNA reads TGTGCCAGCAGCTTACAAGCGGGGAATAAAGATACGCAGTATTTT. Translation gives CASSLQAGNKDTQYF.

The chain couples TRBV3-1 (or the pseudogene TRBV3-2) to TRBJ2-7, with 8 bases matching TRBD2. This CDR3 has 13 amino acids. With 3 bases clipped from V and 6 bases from J, the junction kept 4 bases outside the gene matches. CDR1 is LGHDT and CDR2 is YNNKEL in the germline V gene (reference sequence). The CDR3 region has the DNA TGTGCCAGCAGCCAGGGACTAGTGGGCGAGCAGTACTTC. Encoded protein: CASSQGLVGEQYF.

The chain carries TRBV29-1 and TRBJ1-1, with D maybe TRBD1 (6 bases). Germline CDR1 reads SQVTM; CDR2 reads ANQGSEA. The CDR3 is 13 residues long. CDR3 sequence reads: CSDTRDMNTEAFF. For the CDR3, the DNA is TGCAGTGATACTCGGGACATGAACACTGAAGCTTTCTTT.

The V gene is TRBV19, the J gene TRBJ1-1; perhaps TRBD1 as D (6 bases). V gave up 3 bases and J gave up 1 base, with 18 bases separating them. The germline V gene has CDR1 LNHDA and CDR2 SQIVND (reference sequence). CDR3 size: 17 residues. The DNA of the CDR3 is TGTGCCAGTAGTATTGGGGGCCTACAGGGTCGGAACACTGAAGCTTTCTTT. This encodes CASSIGGLQGRNTEAFF.

This chain uses TRBV7-8 with TRBJ2-2, with 8 nucleotides matching TRBD1. This CDR3 spans 15 amino acids. The V segment lost 3 bases and the J segment 5 bases; nucleotides outside the gene matches: 5. The germline CDR1 and CDR2 sequences are SGHVS and FQNEAQ. The CDR3 DNA is TGTGCCAGCAGCTTGACAGGGGCTTTAACCGGGGAGCTGTTTTTT. Translated: CASSLTGALTGELFF.

The rearrangement links TRBV5-1 to TRBJ2-1, with a possible D match to TRBD2 (7 bases). Trimming shortened V by 0 bases and J by 3 bases, and 13 bases separated the two germline ends. CDR1 is SGHRS, CDR2 YFSETQ, per germline. The CDR3 covers 16 residues. DNA of the CDR3: TGCGCCAGCAGCTTGGGAGGCGGGGGCCACTACAATGAGCAGTTCTTC. Residues: CASSLGGGGHYNEQFF.

The rearrangement joins TRBV12-5 to TRBJ2-6; weak D call: TRBD1 (6 bases). V lost 5 bases to trimming and J lost 0 bases, with 11 bases between them. The CDR3 contains 16 residues. The germline V gene encodes CDR1 LGHNT and CDR2 FRNRAP. The CDR3 protein is CASGPWTASGANVLTF. The CDR3 region has the DNA TGTGCTAGTGGTCCATGGACAGCCTCTGGGGCCAACGTCCTGACTTTC.

In its sample, this clone was seen once. The rearrangement joins TRBV7-9 to TRBJ2-2; a weak D match, TRBD2 (6 bases). The germline V gene encodes CDR1 SEHNR and CDR2 FQNEAQ (reference sequence). The CDR3 has 15 residues. Trimming left V 5 bases short and J 1 base short, with 11 bases between. The CDR3 DNA sequence: TGTGCCAGCAGCCCCCGGCGGGGGAACACCGGGGAGCTGTTTTTT. Translated, it gives CASSPRRGNTGELFF.

The CDR3, as DNA: TGTGCCAGCAGCCCCGAGTTTGGCACTGAAGCTTTCTTT. Translation: CASSPEFGTEAFF. The rearrangement links TRBV9 to TRBJ1-1; D is uncertain. The CDR3 totals 13 residues. Germline CDR1 is SGDLS and CDR2 is YYNGEE. Trimming left V 4 bases short and J 4 bases short, with 11 bases between. The full variable domain, in which reference TRBV9 and TRBJ1-1 provide the parts outside the CDR3, is DSGVTQTPKHLITATGQRVTLRCSPRSGDLSVYWYQQSLDQGLQFLIQYYNGEERAKGNILERFSAQQFPDLHSELNLSSLELGDSALYFCASSPEFGTEAFFGQGTRLTVV.

This chain uses TRBV5-1 with TRBJ1-4, with D tentatively TRBD1 (5 bases). This CDR3 comprises 14 residues. V was cut by 8 bases and J by 3 bases, with 14 bases left in between. Germline V lookup: CDR1 SGHRS, CDR2 YFSETQ. CDR3 DNA: TGCGCCAGTAGGGGTGGCGGAGCTAATGAAAAACTGTTTTTT. Its translation is CASRGGGANEKLFF.

This clone appeared a few times. This sample includes further DNA sequences coding for the same CDR3. In nucleotides, the CDR3 is TGTGCCAGCAGTGAAGCCACAGTTCCTGGAAACACCATATATTTT. Protein: CASSEATVPGNTIYF. The chain links TRBV6-1 to TRBJ1-3, with D uncertain. Germline values: CDR1 MNHNS, CDR2 SASEGT. Between the trimmed V and J ends, which lost 0 bases and 2 bases, there was a span of 8 bases. CDR3 length: 15 amino acids.

The CDR3 region has the DNA TGTGCCAGCAGTTTACAACTTAACTATGGCTACACCTTC. Amino acid sequence: CASSLQLNYGYTF. V gene TRBV27 combines with J gene TRBJ1-2, with D uncertain. The length of the CDR3 is 13 residues. Germline CDR1 is MNHEY and CDR2 is SMNVEV (reference sequence). V lost 2 bases and J lost 1, with 5 bases in between.

This clone came up once. The rearrangement joins TRBV1 to TRBJ1-6; the table gives TRBD1 as D, unverified against the DNA. TRBV1 is reported as a pseudogene. This CDR3 is 16 amino acids long. The CDR3: CTSSPPGQGSNSPLHF. The CDR3 DNA reads TGCACCAGCAGCCCCCCTGGACAGGGCTCTAATTCACCCCTCCACTTT.

The chain recombines TRBV9 with TRBJ1-1; D unresolved. The CDR3 sequence is 14 residues long. Germline V gene sequence: CDR1 SGDLS, CDR2 YYNGEE. V lost 1 base and J lost 4, with 11 bases in between. The chain's CDR3 is CASSVRPTGTEAFF. Written as DNA, the CDR3 is TGTGCCAGCAGCGTACGGCCCACGGGCACTGAAGCTTTCTTT. Variable domain in full (rest from reference TRBV9 and TRBJ1-1): DSGVTQTPKHLITATGQRVTLRCSPRSGDLSVYWYQQSLDQGLQFLIQYYNGEERAKGNILERFSAQQFPDLHSELNLSSLELGDSALYFCASSVRPTGTEAFFGQGTRLTVV.

This clone was observed a few times. V usage is TRBV4-1 and J usage is TRBJ2-7; D is perhaps TRBD2 (6 bases). From germline, CDR1 is MGHRA and CDR2 YSYEKL. V was shortened by 4 bases and J by 2 bases, with 18 bases between the two germline ends. This CDR3 is 16 amino acids long. CDR3 sequence (DNA): TGCGCCAGCAGCCCCCAGTCGGGACTTAACACCTACGAGCAGTACTTC. It specifies CASSPQSGLNTYEQYF.

This chain connects TRBV2 to TRBJ1-4; tentatively, D is TRBD1 (5 bases). The V end was cut by 8 bases, the J end by 3 bases, with 10 bases between. Per germline, CDR1 SNHLY and CDR2 FYNNEI. The CDR3 loop spans 13 amino acids. In DNA form, the CDR3 reads TGTGCCAGCCGGCCGGGGGCTAATGAAAAACTGTTTTTT. Its protein is CASRPGANEKLFF.

The V call is TRBV2, the J call TRBJ1-5, with D possibly matching TRBD1 (6 bases). The length of the CDR3 is 15 residues. Germline V gene data show CDR1 as SNHLY and CDR2 as FYNNEI. Trimming stripped 7 bases from V and 0 bases from J, with 13 bases between. This CDR3 is CASTQDSLSNQPQHF. For the CDR3, the DNA is TGTGCCAGCACTCAGGACAGCCTTAGCAATCAGCCCCAGCATTTT.

J is TRBJ1-3 and V is TRBV25-1, with unresolved D. V was clipped by 6 bases and J by 1 base, with 10 bases between them. CDR1 MGHDK and CDR2 SYGVNS come from the germline V gene. This CDR3 region has 14 residues. The DNA for the CDR3 is TGTGCCAGCAGAATTGGAGGATCTGGAAACACCATATATTTT. As protein: CASRIGGSGNTIYF.